The subject of this entry is one TCR beta chain. Its antigen is undetermined. This CDR3 region has 16 residues. The V segment lost 4 bases and the J segment 1 base; nucleotides outside the gene matches: 8. Germline CDR1 is SNHLY and CDR2 is FYNNEI. These data are taken from a study of T cell responses to AZD1222 COVID-19 vaccine. The assay was immunoSEQ multiplex PCR, and TCRdb's table has in-frame clones only and misses some. The sample consists of more than 150,000 clones, 80% to 90% of them appearing once. Study results and limitations: CD4 TCRs associated with vaccination spanned spike, dominating at 160-218 and 743-854. Females outnumbered males among donors, who were mostly white British; clonal diversity was possibly underestimated. Repertoire samples came only from after the peak T cell response. Following two doses of AZD1222, Spike-specific TCR breadth and depth rose.

The chain recombines TRBV2 with TRBJ2-7; TRBD1 matches at 9 bases. The sequence derives from an adult in good health. Material: peripheral blood, obtained on day 0 of MenACWY control vaccination. The CDR3 DNA reads as TGTGCCAGCAGTGTAATGACAGGGGGGAGATCCTACGAGCAGTACTTC. Protein sequence: CASSVMTGGRSYEQYF.